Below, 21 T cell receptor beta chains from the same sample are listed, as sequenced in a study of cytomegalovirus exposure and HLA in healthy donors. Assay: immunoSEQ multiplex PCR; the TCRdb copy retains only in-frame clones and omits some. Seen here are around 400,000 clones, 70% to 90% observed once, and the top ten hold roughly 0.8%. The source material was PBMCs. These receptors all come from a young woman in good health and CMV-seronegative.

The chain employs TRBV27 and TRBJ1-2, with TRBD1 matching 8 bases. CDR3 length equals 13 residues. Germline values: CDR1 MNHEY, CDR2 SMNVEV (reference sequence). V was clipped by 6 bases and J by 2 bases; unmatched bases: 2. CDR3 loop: CASRGTGNYGYTF. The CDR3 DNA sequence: TGTGCCAGCAGGGGGACAGGCAACTATGGCTACACCTTC.

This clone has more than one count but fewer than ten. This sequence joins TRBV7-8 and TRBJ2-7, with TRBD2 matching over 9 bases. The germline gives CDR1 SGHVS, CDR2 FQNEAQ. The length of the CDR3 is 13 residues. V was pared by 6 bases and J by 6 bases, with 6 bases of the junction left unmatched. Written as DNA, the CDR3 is TGTGCCAGCAGGTATAGCGGGAGTACCGAGCAGTACTTC. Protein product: CASRYSGSTEQYF.

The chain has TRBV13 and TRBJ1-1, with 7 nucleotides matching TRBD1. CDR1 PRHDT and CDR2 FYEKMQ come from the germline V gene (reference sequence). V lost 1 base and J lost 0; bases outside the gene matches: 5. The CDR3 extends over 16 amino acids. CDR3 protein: CASSLVLGTVNTEAFF. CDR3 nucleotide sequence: TGTGCCAGCAGCTTAGTTTTAGGGACAGTGAACACTGAAGCTTTCTTT.

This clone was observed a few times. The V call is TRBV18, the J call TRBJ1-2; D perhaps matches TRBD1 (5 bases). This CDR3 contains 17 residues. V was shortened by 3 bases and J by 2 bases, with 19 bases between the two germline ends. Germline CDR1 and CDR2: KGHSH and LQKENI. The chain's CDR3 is CASSPQQGQLTNYGYTF. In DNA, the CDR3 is TGTGCCAGCTCACCTCAGCAGGGTCAGCTGACCAACTATGGCTACACCTTC.

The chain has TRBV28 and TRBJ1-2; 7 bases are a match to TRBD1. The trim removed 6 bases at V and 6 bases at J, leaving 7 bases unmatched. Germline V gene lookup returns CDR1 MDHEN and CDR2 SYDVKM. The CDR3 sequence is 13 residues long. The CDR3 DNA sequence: TGTGCCAGCAGACTGACAGGGTTTCATGGCTACACCTTC. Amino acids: CASRLTGFHGYTF.

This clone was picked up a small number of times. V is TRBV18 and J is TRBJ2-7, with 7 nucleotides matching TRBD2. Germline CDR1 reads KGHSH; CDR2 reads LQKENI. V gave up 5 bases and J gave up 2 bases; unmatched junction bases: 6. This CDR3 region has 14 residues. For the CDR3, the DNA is TGTGCCAGCTCATCCGGGACTACACCCTACGAGCAGTACTTC. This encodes CASSSGTTPYEQYF.

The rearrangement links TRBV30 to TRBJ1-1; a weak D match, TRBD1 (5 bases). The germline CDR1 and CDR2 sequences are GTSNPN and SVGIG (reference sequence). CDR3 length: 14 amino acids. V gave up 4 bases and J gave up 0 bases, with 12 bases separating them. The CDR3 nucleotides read TGTGCCTGGACTAGGGGTTCAATGAACACTGAAGCTTTCTTT. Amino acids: CAWTRGSMNTEAFF.

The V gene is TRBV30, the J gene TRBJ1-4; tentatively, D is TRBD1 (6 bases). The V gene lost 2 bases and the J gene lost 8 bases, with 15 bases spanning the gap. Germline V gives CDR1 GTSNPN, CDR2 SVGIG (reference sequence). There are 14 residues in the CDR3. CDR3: CAWSMDSRGEKLFF. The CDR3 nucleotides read TGTGCCTGGAGTATGGACAGCCGGGGCGAAAAACTGTTTTTT.

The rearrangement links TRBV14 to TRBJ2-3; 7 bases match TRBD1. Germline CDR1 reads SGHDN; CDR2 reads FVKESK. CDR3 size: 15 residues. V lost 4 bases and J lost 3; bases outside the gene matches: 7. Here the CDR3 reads CASSLQGSLTDTQYF. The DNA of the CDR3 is TGTGCCAGCAGCCTACAGGGGTCCCTAACAGATACGCAGTATTTT.

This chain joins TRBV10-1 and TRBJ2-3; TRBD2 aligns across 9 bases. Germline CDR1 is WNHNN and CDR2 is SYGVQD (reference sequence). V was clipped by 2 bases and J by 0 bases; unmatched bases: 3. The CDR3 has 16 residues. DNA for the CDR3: TGCGCCAGCAGTGAGCTAACTAGCGGGAGCACAGATACGCAGTATTTT. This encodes CASSELTSGSTDTQYF.

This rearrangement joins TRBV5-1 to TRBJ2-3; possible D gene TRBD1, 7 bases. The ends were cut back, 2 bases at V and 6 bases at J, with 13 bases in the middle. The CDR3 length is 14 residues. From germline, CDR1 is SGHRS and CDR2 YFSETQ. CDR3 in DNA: TGCGCCAGCAGCTTCCTGACAGGGAGGGATACGCAGTATTTT. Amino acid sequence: CASSFLTGRDTQYF.

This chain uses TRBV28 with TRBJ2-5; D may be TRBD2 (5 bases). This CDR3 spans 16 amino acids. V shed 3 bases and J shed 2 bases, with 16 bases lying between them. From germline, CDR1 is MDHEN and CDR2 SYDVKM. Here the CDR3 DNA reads TGTGCCAGCAGTTTTCCTGGACGGGATGGGCAAGAGACCCAGTACTTC. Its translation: CASSFPGRDGQETQYF.

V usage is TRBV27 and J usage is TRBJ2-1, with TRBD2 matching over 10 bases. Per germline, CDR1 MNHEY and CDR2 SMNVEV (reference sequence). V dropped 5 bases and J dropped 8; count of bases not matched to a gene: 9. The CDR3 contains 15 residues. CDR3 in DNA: TGTGCCAGCAGTGCCAGCGGGAGGGGGGTAGATGAGCAGTTCTTC. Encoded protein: CASSASGRGVDEQFF.

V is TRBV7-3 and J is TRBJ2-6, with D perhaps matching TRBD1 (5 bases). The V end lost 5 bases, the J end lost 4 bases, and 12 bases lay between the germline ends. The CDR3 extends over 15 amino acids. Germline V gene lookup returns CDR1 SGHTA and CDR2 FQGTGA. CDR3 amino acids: CASSPQGMGANVLTF. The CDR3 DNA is TGTGCCAGCAGCCCTCAGGGTATGGGGGCCAACGTCCTGACTTTC.

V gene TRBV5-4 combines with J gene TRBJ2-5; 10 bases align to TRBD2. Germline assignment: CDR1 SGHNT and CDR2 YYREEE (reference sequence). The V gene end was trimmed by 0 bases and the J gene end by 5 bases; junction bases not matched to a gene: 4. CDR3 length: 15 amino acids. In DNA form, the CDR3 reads TGTGCCAGCAGCTTGGGGCTAGCGGGGGATGAGACCCAGTACTTC. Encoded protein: CASSLGLAGDETQYF.

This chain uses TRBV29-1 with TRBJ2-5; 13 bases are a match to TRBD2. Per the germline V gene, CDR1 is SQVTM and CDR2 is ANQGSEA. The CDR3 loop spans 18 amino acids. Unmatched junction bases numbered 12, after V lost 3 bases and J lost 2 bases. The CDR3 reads CSVETSGGPRRLQETQYF. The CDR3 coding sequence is TGCAGCGTTGAGACTAGCGGGGGGCCCCGACGGCTACAAGAGACCCAGTACTTC. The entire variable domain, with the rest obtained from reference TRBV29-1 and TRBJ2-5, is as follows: SAVISQKPSRDICQRGTSLTIQCQVDSQVTMMFWYRQQPGQSLTLIATANQGSEATYESGFVIDKFPISRPNLTFSTLTVSNMSPEDSSIYLCSVETSGGPRRLQETQYFGPGTRLLVL.

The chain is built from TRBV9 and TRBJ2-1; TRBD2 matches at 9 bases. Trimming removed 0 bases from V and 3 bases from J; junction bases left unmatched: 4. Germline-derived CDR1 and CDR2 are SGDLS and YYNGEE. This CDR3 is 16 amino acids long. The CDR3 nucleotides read TGTGCCAGCAGCGTAGGGACTAGCGAAAACTACAATGAGCAGTTCTTC. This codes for CASSVGTSENYNEQFF.

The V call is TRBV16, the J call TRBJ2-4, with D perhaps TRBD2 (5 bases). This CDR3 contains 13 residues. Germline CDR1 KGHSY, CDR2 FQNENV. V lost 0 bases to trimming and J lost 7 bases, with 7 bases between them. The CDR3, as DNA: TGTGCCAGCAGCCAATCGCGCGGGAACATTCAGTACTTC. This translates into CASSQSRGNIQYF.

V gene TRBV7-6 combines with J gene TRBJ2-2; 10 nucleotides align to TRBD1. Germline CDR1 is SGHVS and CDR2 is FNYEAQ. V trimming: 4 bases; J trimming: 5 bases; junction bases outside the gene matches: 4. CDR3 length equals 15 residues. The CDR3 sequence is CASSWRDRGTGELFF. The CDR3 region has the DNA TGTGCCAGCAGCTGGCGGGACAGGGGAACCGGGGAGCTGTTTTTT.

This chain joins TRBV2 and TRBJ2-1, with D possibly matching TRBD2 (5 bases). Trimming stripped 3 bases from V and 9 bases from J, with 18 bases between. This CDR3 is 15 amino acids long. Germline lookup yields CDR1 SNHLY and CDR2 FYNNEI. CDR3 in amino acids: CASSEWEIGNGEQFF. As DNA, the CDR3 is TGTGCCAGCAGTGAGTGGGAGATAGGCAATGGTGAGCAGTTCTTC.

In DNA form, the CDR3 reads TGTGCCAGCAGCCTGGACAGGGAAATCTACGAGCAGTACTTC. It codes for CASSLDREIYEQYF. This rearrangement joins TRBV6-6 to TRBJ2-7; 8 positions match TRBD1. CDR1 is MNHNY, CDR2 SVGAGI, per germline (reference sequence). The CDR3 totals 14 residues. The junction had 7 bases not matched to a gene; V was cut back by 6 bases and J by 3 bases.